Described below is a single T cell receptor beta chain sequence and its context. The CDR3 contains 18 residues. CDR1 and CDR2 from the germline V gene are SGHRS and YFSETQ. The trim removed 0 bases at V and 4 bases at J, leaving 11 bases unmatched. Sequenced by immunoSEQ multiplex PCR; TCRdb stores in-frame clones only, minus some. This sample has about a million clones, with around three quarters found just once. These data belong to a study of shared clonotypes between healthy human individuals. The clonotype comes from a man between 18 and 29 years old in good health. The rearrangement uses TRBV5-1 and TRBJ2-7, with 12 bases that match TRBD2. The material sequenced was memory CD4+ T cells sorted from blood. The subset: CD45RA-negative fraction. The DNA of the CDR3 is TGCGCCAGCAGCTTGGTGGCTAGCGGGGGGGCTTCGGTGTACGAGCAGTACTTC. Amino acid sequence: CASSLVASGGASVYEQYF.